These T cell receptor beta chains were read from a single sample in a study of blood T cell repertoires in COVID-19. Data came from immunoSEQ multiplex PCR; TCRdb stores just in-frame clones and leaves some out. The data show 200,000 to 250,000 clones, approximately 85% seen once. Sequences were obtained from peripheral blood. These receptor sequences come from an older woman with COVID-19, enrolled during active disease. Both conserved end residues are part of each CDR3. Each record gives: J gene, V gene, CDR3 protein.

j_gene: TRBJ2-7
v_gene: TRBV7-2
CDR3aa: CASSFEGGTYEQYF

j_gene: TRBJ2-1
v_gene: TRBV12-5
CDR3aa: CASGFFGGADNEQFF

j_gene: TRBJ2-7
v_gene: TRBV7-3
CDR3aa: CASSTGLAVSYEQYF

j_gene: TRBJ2-3
v_gene: TRBV12-5
CDR3aa: CASGPNSNGSVPDTQYF

j_gene: TRBJ2-7
v_gene: TRBV18
CDR3aa: CASSPGRAGDPYEQYF

j_gene: TRBJ2-6
v_gene: TRBV14
CDR3aa: CASTRPTPKGHPASGANVLTF

j_gene: TRBJ1-2
v_gene: TRBV5-8
CDR3aa: CASSPGRDYGYTF

j_gene: TRBJ2-3
v_gene: TRBV5-4
CDR3aa: CASSWGGSAGTDTQYF

j_gene: TRBJ2-2
v_gene: TRBV2
CDR3aa: CASSPDRGREELFF

j_gene: TRBJ1-2
v_gene: TRBV7-9
CDR3aa: CASSLGGVSYGYTF

j_gene: TRBJ2-7
v_gene: TRBV28
CDR3aa: CASHRIGGLIYEQYF

j_gene: TRBJ2-1
v_gene: TRBV2
CDR3aa: CASPGQILFDEQFF

j_gene: TRBJ1-5
v_gene: TRBV19
CDR3aa: CASSPSLSQPQHF

j_gene: TRBJ2-7
v_gene: TRBV3-1/TRBV3-2
CDR3aa: CASSQTGLAGSPEQYF

j_gene: TRBJ1-1
v_gene: TRBV5-4
CDR3aa: CASSSDRGRVFTEAFF